Below, 14 T cell receptor beta chains from the same sample are listed, as sequenced in a study of T cells in Graves' hyperthyroidism and ophthalmopathy. Amplification yielded TCR beta CDR3 regions, with RNA transcripts as the source. When the TCR CDR3 underwent first-round RT-PCR, the HTBI primer set was used. TCRdb processed the multiplex PCR reads anew with MiXCR; each CDR3 protein has one entry. Of roughly 45,000 distinct CDR3 sequences listed, around 48% are singletons. Sequenced input: peripheral blood or thyroid tissue (not recorded which). These receptors came from a woman aged 50 to 60 with Graves' hyperthyroidism.

This clonotype was detected many times. The rearrangement joins TRBV25-1 to TRBJ2-7; D is perhaps TRBD2 (6 bases). Trimming left V 2 bases short and J 2 bases short, with 22 bases between. The CDR3 has 18 amino acids. From germline, CDR1 is MGHDK and CDR2 SYGVNS. The DNA of the CDR3 is TGTGCCAGCAGTGAAATTGGGTATTGGGGGGACTCAACCTACGAGCAGTACTTC. This codes for CASSEIGYWGDSTYEQYF.

The chain has TRBV7-2 and TRBJ1-6, with 12 bases fitting TRBD1. The germline gives CDR1 SGHTA, CDR2 FQGNSA. The CDR3 is 14 amino acids. V was pared by 8 bases and J by 9 bases, with 5 bases of the junction left unmatched. CDR3 sequence reads: CASDRDRGLSPLHF. The CDR3 nucleotides are TGTGCCAGCGACCGGGACAGGGGGCTTTCACCCCTCCACTTT.

This clonotype was observed a few times. The gene calls are TRBV19 and TRBJ1-1; D is unresolved. CDR3 length: 15 residues. Germline V lookup: CDR1 LNHDA, CDR2 SQIVND (reference sequence). V was cut by 5 bases and J by 3 bases, with 16 bases left in between. DNA for the CDR3: TGTGCCAGTAGTCTCATACGAGTGGGCGACACTGAAGCTTTCTTT. It codes for CASSLIRVGDTEAFF.

Note on this clonotype: One end of the junction varies from germline; a read error may be responsible. The CDR3 bases are TGCGCCAGCAGTGAGTCGAACAGGGCGATGAACACTGAGGCTTTCTTT. Amino acid sequence: CASSESNRAMNTEAFF. The chain uses TRBV10-2 and TRBJ1-1, with TRBD1 as a possible D gene (6 bases). CDR1 and CDR2 (germline): WSHSY, SAAADI. This CDR3 is 16 amino acids long.

With respect to this clonotype: At one of its ends the junction is not consistent with the germline gene, which may arise from a read error. The chain joins TRBV7-9 to TRBJ2-7, with D perhaps TRBD1 or TRBD2 (5 bases each). The germline V gene encodes CDR1 SEHNR and CDR2 FQNEAQ (reference sequence). The CDR3 length is 15 residues. The CDR3 coding sequence is TGCGCCAGCAGCTTGGAGGAAGGGGCGACCTACGAGCAGTACTTC. Amino acids: CASSLEEGATYEQYF.

This chain links TRBV20-1 with TRBJ1-3, with unresolved D. CDR1 is DFQATT, CDR2 SNEGSKA, per germline (reference sequence). CDR3 length: 13 residues. Trimming removed 5 bases from V and 10 bases from J, with 18 bases in between. The CDR3: CSAQAGGQETIYF. The CDR3 DNA follows: TGCAGTGCTCAAGCGGGAGGGCAAGAGACCATATATTTT.

This clonotype occurred many times. This sequence joins TRBV19 and TRBJ1-5; D might be TRBD1 (6 bases). The V end was cut by 5 bases, the J end by 2 bases, with 13 bases between. Germline assignment: CDR1 LNHDA and CDR2 SQIVND (reference sequence). The length of the CDR3 is 15 residues. The chain's CDR3 is CASSAQGDGNQPQHF. In DNA, the CDR3 is TGTGCCAGTAGTGCACAGGGTGACGGCAATCAGCCCCAGCATTTT.

This clonotype was seen ten or more times. The V and J genes are TRBV10-3 and TRBJ2-3; TRBD2 matches at 11 bases. The ends lost 1 base at V and 1 base at J; junction bases unmatched: 10. CDR1 and CDR2 (germline): ENHRY, SYGVKD. The CDR3 spans 19 residues. In DNA form, the CDR3 reads TGTGCCATCAGTGAGTTAAGAACGATAGCGGGAGGGCGCACAGATACGCAGTATTTT. It translates to CAISELRTIAGGRTDTQYF.

This clonotype was recorded many times. Here the CDR3 DNA reads TGTGCCAGCAGTTTCTCGGGGGTGGCGTCAGATACGCAGTATTTT. Its translation: CASSFSGVASDTQYF. The genes are TRBV28 and TRBJ2-3; possibly TRBD2 for D (6 bases). Trimming pared 3 bases from V and 4 bases from J, leaving 14 bases between. The CDR3 covers 15 residues. CDR1 is MDHEN, CDR2 SYDVKM, per germline.

Ten or more counts support this clonotype. This chain connects TRBV4-1 to TRBJ1-2, with TRBD1 matching over 7 bases. Germline V gene lookup returns CDR1 MGHRA and CDR2 YSYEKL. The CDR3 has 17 amino acids. The V gene end was trimmed by 0 bases and the J gene end by 8 bases; junction bases not matched to a gene: 15. This chain's CDR3 is CASSQDRAGTARKGYTF. DNA of the CDR3: TGCGCCAGCAGCCAAGATCGGGCTGGGACAGCCAGGAAGGGCTACACCTTC.

In its sample, this clonotype was seen a few times. This chain joins TRBV28 and TRBJ1-1; the D is unclear. The CDR3 is 15 residues long. V was pared by 6 bases and J by 4 bases, with 18 bases between. Germline V gene lookup returns CDR1 MDHEN and CDR2 SYDVKM. The CDR3 region is CASRPNGPQTTEAFF. In DNA, the CDR3 is TGTGCCAGCAGGCCAAACGGGCCTCAGACCACTGAAGCTTTCTTT.

This clonotype showed up many times. The rearrangement links TRBV7-9 to TRBJ1-2; D remains ambiguous. Trimming cost V 3 bases and J 2 bases, with 13 bases left between them. The CDR3 extends over 15 amino acids. Germline loops: CDR1 SEHNR, CDR2 FQNEAQ (reference sequence). The CDR3 DNA reads as TGTGCCAGCAGCTTGATTATCGAGCTAAACTATGGCTACACCTTC. The encoded protein is CASSLIIELNYGYTF.

Many counts were recorded for this clonotype. The V and J genes are TRBV28 and TRBJ1-4, with a possible D match to TRBD1 (5 bases). Trimming took 7 bases from V and 7 from J, leaving 16 bases between them. This CDR3 spans 14 amino acids. CDR1 and CDR2 (germline): MDHEN, SYDVKM. CDR3 sequence: CASNRGASGEKLFF. In DNA form, the CDR3 reads TGTGCCAGCAATAGGGGAGCGTCGGGTGAAAAACTGTTTTTT. Combining the CDR3 with reference TRBV28 and TRBJ1-4 gives the whole variable domain DVKVTQSSRYLVKRTGEKVFLECVQDMDHENMFWYRQDPGLGLRLIYFSYDVKMKEKGDIPEGYSVSREKKERFSLILESASTNQTSMYLCASNRGASGEKLFFGSGTQLSVL.

This clonotype showed up many times. The chain joins TRBV12-3 or TRBV12-4 to TRBJ1-3; no clear D. The CDR3 has 15 amino acids. Trimming cost V 3 bases and J 0 bases, with 9 bases left between them. CDR3 region: CASSFDGSSGNTIYF. DNA of the CDR3: TGTGCCAGCAGTTTCGACGGGAGCTCTGGAAACACCATATATTTT.